The 6 T cell receptor beta chains reported below all come from one sample, sequenced in a study of shared clonotypes between healthy human individuals. Naive CD8 cells lacked CD45RO and underwent positive selection for CCR7, leaving out terminally differentiated effector memory CD45RA+ cells. Using immunoSEQ multiplex PCR, the repertoire was profiled, and TCRdb retains in-frame clones only, with some absent. This sample has 2 million to 2.5 million clones, with about 95% found just once. Sequencing used naive CD8+ T cells sorted from blood. Every receptor here comes from a man aged 18 to 29 in good health.

The genes are TRBV28 and TRBJ2-7; weak D call: TRBD2 (5 bases). Germline CDR1 and CDR2: MDHEN and SYDVKM. The CDR3 contains 16 residues. Trimming shortened V by 6 bases and J by 2 bases, and 20 bases separated the two germline ends. The CDR3 nucleotides are TGTGCCAGCAGCCTTGGCACATCGACGGGGACCTACGAGCAGTACTTC. Translation: CASSLGTSTGTYEQYF.

Notes on this clone: This CDR3 is also generated by other DNA sequences in the sample. The genes are TRBV6-5 and TRBJ1-1, with 7 bases fitting TRBD1. The CDR3 length is 13 residues. CDR1 and CDR2 (germline): MNHEY, SVGAGI. With 0 bases clipped from V and 7 bases from J, the junction kept 2 bases outside the gene matches. The CDR3 sequence: CASSYSGGSEAFF. Here the CDR3 DNA reads TGTGCCAGCAGTTACTCAGGGGGCAGTGAAGCTTTCTTT.

The chain recombines TRBV2 with TRBJ1-4; D unclear. This CDR3 is 16 amino acids long. The germline CDR1 and CDR2 sequences are SNHLY and FYNNEI. V was trimmed by 0 bases and J by 3 bases, leaving 11 bases between them. CDR3 DNA sequence: TGTGCCAGCAGTGAAGCGCTTCTTGGGGCTAATGAAAAACTGTTTTTT. Encoded protein: CASSEALLGANEKLFF.

The CDR3 nucleotides read TGCGCCAGCTTTACCGAGACCGGGGAGCTGTTTTTT. Amino acids: CASFTETGELFF. J is TRBJ2-2 and V is TRBV5-1, with D unclear. CDR3 size: 12 residues. V lost 7 bases, J lost 5 bases, and 9 bases lay in between. The germline gives CDR1 SGHRS, CDR2 YFSETQ.

About this clone: The same CDR3 is also encoded by other DNA sequences in this sample. The rearrangement joins TRBV5-1 to TRBJ2-1; D might be TRBD1 or TRBD2, each matching 6 bases. The length of the CDR3 is 15 residues. Germline V gives CDR1 SGHRS, CDR2 YFSETQ. Trimming shortened V by 1 base and J by 2 bases, and 10 bases separated the two germline ends. Written as DNA, the CDR3 is TGCGCCAGCAGCTTGAGTGGGGGGCCCTACAATGAGCAGTTCTTC. It encodes CASSLSGGPYNEQFF.

The chain combines TRBV29-1 with TRBJ1-1; 8 bases map to TRBD1. The trim removed 6 bases at V and 0 bases at J, leaving 6 bases unmatched. The germline V gene has CDR1 SQVTM and CDR2 ANQGSEA. The CDR3 has 14 residues. In DNA, the CDR3 is TGCAGCGTCCCGGACAGGGCCATGAACACTGAAGCTTTCTTT. Its translation is CSVPDRAMNTEAFF.